This T cell receptor (beta chain) emerged from a study of T-cell reconstitution after alpha-beta-depleted transplantation in children. The library targeted TCRbeta and was prepared with unique molecular identifiers. TCRdb re-called the PCR reads with MiXCR, one entry per CDR3 protein. There are 600,000 to 700,000 distinct CDR3 sequences in the sample; under 15% occur only once, and about 0.79% lies in the top ten. The study, taken as a whole, reports: The high TCRbeta diversity at day 60 in some patients came from surviving recipient T cells and thymic progenitors. T-cell counts and diversity at one year post-transplant came mainly from newly produced T cells. Reportedly, only several hundred clones from non-depleted graft cells drove alpha-beta T-cell counts at about two months.

This clonotype was seen more than once but under ten times. Antigen unknown. CDR1 is MNHNS and CDR2 is SASEGT in the germline V gene. V was pared by 7 bases and J by 3 bases, with 16 bases between. The CDR3 spans 14 residues. The origin of this receptor is a girl aged 2-15 years with congenital amegakaryocytic thrombocytopenia, due to receive a stem cell transplant. V usage is TRBV6-1 and J usage is TRBJ2-7; no firm D call. This sample comprised PBMCs, obtained before TCRalphabeta/CD19-depleted stem cell transplant. CDR3 protein: CASTPVGGNYEQYF. The CDR3 bases are TGTGCCAGCACCCCGGTGGGCGGTAACTACGAGCAGTACTTC.